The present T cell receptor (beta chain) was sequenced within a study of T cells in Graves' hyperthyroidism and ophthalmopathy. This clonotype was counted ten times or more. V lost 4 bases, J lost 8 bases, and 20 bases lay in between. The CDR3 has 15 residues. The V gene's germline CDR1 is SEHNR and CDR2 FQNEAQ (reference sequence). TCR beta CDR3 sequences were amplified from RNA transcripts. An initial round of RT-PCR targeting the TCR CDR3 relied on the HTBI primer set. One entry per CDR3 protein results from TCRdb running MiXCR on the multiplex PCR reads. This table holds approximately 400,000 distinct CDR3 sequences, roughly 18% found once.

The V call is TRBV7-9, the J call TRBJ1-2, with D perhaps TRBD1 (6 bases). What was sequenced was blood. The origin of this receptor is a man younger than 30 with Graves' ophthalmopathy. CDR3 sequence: CASSSTTSTGTGYTF. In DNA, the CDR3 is TGTGCCAGCAGCTCGACGACCTCCACAGGGACCGGCTACACCTTC.